The clone carrying this T cell receptor (beta chain) appeared a few times. Its target is unknown. A second roughly 7 to 12 cycle PCR used barcoded and J-beta primers. Each CDR3 protein is one row after TCRdb ran MiXCR on the 5' RACE reads. The table has about 1,500,000 distinct CDR3 sequences, about 30% seen once; the top ten hold more than 6%. The data belong to a study of blood T cells in healthy people across ages. Study-wide points: Versus aged donors, long-lived donors had higher diversity and more naive CD4+ cells. Per million T cells, TCR beta diversity dropped roughly linearly as age increased.

Every participating donor contributed about 10 milliliters of peripheral blood through a draw. V lost 7 bases, J lost 4 bases, and 13 bases lay in between. This CDR3 contains 13 residues. Looked up from germline, CDR1 is SEHNR and CDR2 is FQNEAQ (reference sequence). The rearrangement links TRBV7-9 to TRBJ1-2, with unresolved D. The sample consisted of blood. The TCR sequence derives from a young woman in good health. Here the CDR3 reads CASTRDEFYGYTF. CDR3 sequence (DNA): TGTGCCAGCACTCGAGACGAGTTCTATGGCTACACCTTC.